The source of this T cell receptor (beta chain) is a study of blood T cell repertoires in COVID-19. Whole-study context: The United States, Italy and Spain supplied acute and convalescent COVID-19 samples. Sources were T cells, B-cell-depleted T cells, or PBMCs; the material itself was cDNA or gDNA.

The authors' processing: Amplification of reference gene primers was used by the study to estimate nucleated cell counts. Sequenced by immunoSEQ multiplex PCR; TCRdb stores in-frame clones only, minus some. V and J calls and clone size follow that table, whereas D and trimming were derived from the DNA. This sample has some 110,000 clones, with 60% to 85% found just once. Followed over time, Seattle patients had been enrolled while infection was active. This CDR3 has 15 amino acids. Trimming cost V 7 bases and J 2 bases, with 17 bases left between them. Germline lookup yields CDR1 SGHTA and CDR2 FQGNSA.

This TCR was recovered from an elderly man with COVID-19, enrolled during active disease. The chain recombines TRBV7-2 with TRBJ1-2; D gene unclear. The specimen was peripheral blood. In nucleotides, the CDR3 is TGTGCCAGCACCCCCCCGAGAGGTTGGAACTATGGCTACACCTTC. It yields the protein CASTPPRGWNYGYTF.